This record concerns one T cell receptor beta chain sequence. In the authors' methods: Amplified reference gene primers provided the basis for estimating nucleated cell counts. Produced via immunoSEQ multiplex PCR; TCRdb's table is partial and in-frame only. The DNA was the basis for D and trimming; V, J and clone size are from that table. The sample yields under 450,000 clones, roughly 86% seen once. The sample originates from a study of blood T cell repertoires in COVID-19. Study summary: The United States, Italy and Spain provided the acute and convalescent COVID-19 samples. Sources were T cells, B-cell-depleted T cells, or PBMCs; the material itself was cDNA or gDNA.

This receptor was identified in a human donor with acute or convalescent COVID-19. The donor label of this sample is uncertain. Sequencing was done on a sample of peripheral blood.

The CDR3 DNA is TGCGCCGGCCGGGGTTCGCTCAGGGGAGGGGACGGCTACACCTTC. Translating it yields CAGRGSLRGGDGYTF. The gene calls are TRBV4-1 and TRBJ1-2; D might be TRBD1 (6 bases). The CDR3 length is 15 residues. Trimming took off 11 bases at V and 8 bases at J, with 27 bases between the two ends. Germline CDR1 reads MGHRA; CDR2 reads YSYEKL.